These T cell receptor beta chains were read from a single sample in a study of T cells after yellow fever vaccination. MiXCR was run by TCRdb on the 5' RACE reads, yielding one entry per CDR3 protein. The sample lists nearly 350,000 distinct CDR3 sequences, about 8.3% seen once, with 17% in the top ten. The specimen comprised PBMCs, sampled about 49 days after the first yellow fever vaccination. These receptors were obtained from a man between 18 and 29 years old who received the YFV17D yellow fever vaccine. CDR3s include the opening cysteine and the closing phenylalanine or tryptophan. The D gene is left open where the match is weak. Some rows mark clone size as missing; the rest say once, few, many or name a class of expanded clone.

v_call,clone_size,d_call,j_call,cdr3_aa,cdr3_nt
TRBV10-2,few,TRBD1,TRBJ1-1,CASKFQGVNTEAFF,TGCGCCAGCAAGTTCCAGGGGGTGAACACTGAAGCTTTCTTT
TRBV5-3,.,TRBD1,TRBJ2-2,CARSLSDRASPANTGELFF,TGTGCCAGAAGCCTATCGGACAGGGCAAGCCCGGCGAACACCGGGGAGCTGTTTTTT
TRBV12-3/TRBV12-4,.,TRBD2,TRBJ2-2,CAISSGTSVDSNTGELFF,TGTGCCATCAGTTCAGGGACTAGCGTCGATTCGAACACCGGGGAGCTGTTTTTT
TRBV7-7,few,.,TRBJ1-2,CATTPPGAYGYTF,TGTGCCACCACACCTCCAGGCGCCTATGGCTACACCTTC
TRBV25-1,few,TRBD1,TRBJ2-5,CASTPHRGGQGGETQYF,TGTGCCAGCACCCCGCACAGGGGGGGACAGGGTGGGGAGACCCAGTACTTC
TRBV18,.,.,TRBJ1-5,CASSPGVGAPQPQHF,TGTGCCAGCTCACCAGGTGTGGGGGCACCTCAGCCCCAGCATTTT
TRBV24-1,.,.,TRBJ2-2,CATSDSASTGELFF,TGTGCCACCAGTGATTCCGCAAGCACCGGGGAGCTGTTTTTT
TRBV7-8,many,.,TRBJ1-2,CASSLEGLLVRRRANYGYTF,TGTGCCAGCAGCTTGGAAGGATTACTCGTTCGGAGGCGCGCTAACTATGGCTACACCTTC
TRBV20-1,few,TRBD1,TRBJ1-1,CSARTGRSVTEAFF,TGCAGTGCTCGGACAGGGCGCTCCGTCACTGAAGCTTTCTTT
TRBV18,.,.,TRBJ1-1,CASSPTGTNTEAFF,TGTGCCAGCTCACCAACAGGGACTAACACTGAAGCTTTCTTT
TRBV19,few,.,TRBJ1-1,CASSQQLNTEAFF,TGTGCCAGTAGTCAACAGTTGAACACTGAAGCTTTCTTT
TRBV6-6,few,.,TRBJ2-1,CASSPGSGEQFF,TGTGCCAGCAGCCCAGGGTCGGGTGAGCAGTTCTTC
TRBV6-1,many,TRBD2,TRBJ2-3,CASSHGTSGDPSTDTQYF,TGTGCCAGCAGCCACGGGACTAGCGGGGATCCTAGCACAGATACGCAGTATTTT
TRBV5-6,.,TRBD2,TRBJ2-3,CASSALLAGGQDTQYF,TGTGCCAGCAGCGCCCTACTAGCGGGGGGTCAGGATACGCAGTATTTT
TRBV5-1,few,.,TRBJ1-1,CASRPIGRSQTEAFF,TGCGCCAGCAGACCCATAGGGAGGAGTCAAACTGAAGCTTTCTTT
TRBV12-3/TRBV12-4,few,TRBD2,TRBJ2-2,CASTDPSGGGDTGELFF,TGTGCCAGCACCGACCCTAGCGGGGGTGGGGACACCGGGGAGCTGTTTTTT
TRBV7-2,.,TRBD2,TRBJ2-5,CASSLAGTSAETQYF,TGTGCCAGCAGCTTAGCCGGGACTAGCGCCGAGACCCAGTACTTC
TRBV5-1,.,.,TRBJ2-5,CASSLAGTSGETQYF,TGCGCCAGCAGCTTGGCCGGGACGTCTGGCGAGACCCAGTACTTC
TRBV5-1,few,.,TRBJ2-2,CASSWSGSAGELFF,TGCGCCAGCAGCTGGTCGGGGAGCGCCGGGGAGCTGTTTTTT
TRBV6-2/TRBV6-3,few,.,TRBJ1-1,CASSRHVGAEAFF,TGTGCCAGCAGTCGCCACGTTGGGGCTGAAGCTTTCTTT
TRBV29-1,.,.,TRBJ2-3,CSVVPTDTQYF,TGCAGCGTGGTCCCCACAGATACGCAGTATTTT
TRBV4-2,few,.,TRBJ2-7,CASSQDRGRGPIEQYF,TGTGCCAGCAGCCAAGATCGGGGGCGGGGGCCCATCGAGCAGTACTTC
TRBV7-8,few,TRBD2,TRBJ2-1,CASSLGPSGWDNEQFF,TGTGCCAGCAGCTTAGGGCCTAGCGGCTGGGACAATGAGCAGTTCTTC
TRBV11-2,.,.,TRBJ2-5,CASSFLYGQPGWETQYF,TGTGCCAGCAGCTTTTTATACGGACAGCCCGGTTGGGAGACCCAGTACTTC
TRBV5-5,few,TRBD1,TRBJ1-5,CASSLGDRGRQPQHF,TGTGCCAGCAGCTTGGGGGACAGGGGACGGCAGCCCCAGCATTTT
TRBV7-9,.,.,TRBJ2-1,CASSKGNEQFF,TGTGCCAGCAGCAAGGGTAATGAGCAGTTCTTC
TRBV10-3,many,.,TRBJ2-7,CAISVSDSSYEQYF,TGTGCCATCAGTGTGTCGGATTCCTCCTACGAGCAGTACTTC
TRBV5-1,few,.,TRBJ2-3,CASSPAGTLNTQYF,TGCGCCAGCAGTCCCGCCGGGACTCTGAATACGCAGTATTTT
TRBV6-2/TRBV6-3,few,.,TRBJ2-7,CASSPLGQKTYEQYF,TGTGCCAGCAGCCCCCTCGGACAGAAGACCTACGAGCAGTACTTC
TRBV19,.,.,TRBJ1-5,CASGFSNQPQHF,TGTGCCAGTGGGTTTAGCAATCAGCCCCAGCATTTT
TRBV21-1,.,.,TRBJ2-1,CASIMRVPPGEQFF,TGTGCCAGCATTATGCGGGTCCCCCCGGGAGAGCAGTTCTTC
TRBV5-6,many,.,TRBJ1-5,CASSLGRDSPQHF,TGTGCCAGCAGCTTGGGCAGGGATTCTCCCCAGCATTTT
TRBV18,.,TRBD1,TRBJ2-1,CASTGGNEQFF,TGTGCCAGTACAGGGGGCAATGAGCAGTTCTTC
TRBV24-1,.,TRBD1,TRBJ2-2,CATSDSQGQYTGELFF,TGTGCCACCAGTGATTCCCAGGGACAGTACACCGGGGAGCTGTTTTTT
TRBV10-3,few,.,TRBJ1-3,CAISDMRKGWNTIYF,TGTGCCATCAGTGATATGAGAAAGGGGTGGAACACCATATATTTT
TRBV7-9,few,TRBD1,TRBJ1-2,CASSYGQGDGYTF,TGTGCCAGCAGCTACGGACAGGGAGATGGCTACACCTTC
TRBV7-6,.,.,TRBJ2-7,CASSSGLSGEQYF,TGTGCCAGCAGCTCAGGGCTGTCGGGCGAGCAGTACTTC
TRBV11-3,.,.,TRBJ1-3,CASSFSPGNTIYF,TGTGCCAGCAGCTTTTCGCCAGGAAACACCATATATTTT
TRBV6-2/TRBV6-3,few,TRBD2,TRBJ2-4,CASSTHLGGGSNIQYF,TGTGCCAGCAGCACCCACCTAGGCGGGGGGTCAAACATTCAGTACTTC
TRBV10-3,many,TRBD1,TRBJ1-2,CAISDSGTGAGYTF,TGTGCCATCAGTGATTCCGGGACAGGGGCTGGCTACACCTTC
TRBV5-1,few,.,TRBJ2-7,CASSLGAGAYEQYF,TGCGCCAGCAGCTTGGGCGCAGGAGCCTACGAGCAGTACTTC
TRBV5-1,many,.,TRBJ2-3,CASSFVLGVGGNTQYF,TGCGCCAGCAGCTTCGTCTTAGGGGTCGGGGGAAATACGCAGTATTTT
TRBV5-1,many,TRBD1,TRBJ2-1,CASSLTGVNEQFF,TGTGCCAGCAGCTTGACAGGGGTCAATGAGCAGTTCTTC
TRBV4-3,.,TRBD2,TRBJ2-3,CASSQGNSGADTQYF,TGCGCCAGCAGCCAAGGAAATAGCGGGGCTGATACGCAGTATTTT
TRBV29-1,.,.,TRBJ2-5,CSVYRAQETQYF,TGCAGCGTCTACAGGGCCCAAGAGACCCAGTACTTC
TRBV6-5,.,TRBD2,TRBJ2-3,CASSYFGGYTDTQYF,TGTGCCAGCAGTTACTTCGGGGGGTACACAGATACGCAGTATTTT
TRBV6-2/TRBV6-3,few,TRBD1,TRBJ1-4,CASKGPGQRKLFF,TGTGCCAGCAAGGGGCCGGGACAGCGAAAACTGTTTTTT
TRBV7-3,few,.,TRBJ2-1,CASSPGTGVGVNEQFF,TGTGCCAGCAGCCCAGGCACGGGGGTTGGGGTGAATGAGCAGTTCTTC
TRBV5-1,.,TRBD1,TRBJ2-7,CASSGTGVPYSYEQYF,TGCGCCAGCAGCGGGACAGGGGTTCCCTATTCCTACGAGCAGTACTTC
TRBV18,few,.,TRBJ2-5,CASSPLSQETQYF,TGTGCCAGCTCACCGTTAAGCCAAGAGACCCAGTACTTC
TRBV20-1,few,.,TRBJ2-3,CSAPKSSRPSTDTQYF,TGCAGTGCGCCTAAGTCTAGCAGACCTAGCACAGATACGCAGTATTTT
TRBV5-1,few,.,TRBJ1-5,CASSLLGEQNQPQHF,TGCGCCAGCAGCTTGTTAGGAGAGCAGAATCAGCCCCAGCATTTT
TRBV5-4,few,TRBD2,TRBJ2-5,CASTTRGGTETQYF,TGTGCCAGCACCACCCGCGGGGGGACGGAGACCCAGTACTTC
TRBV12-3/TRBV12-4,.,TRBD1,TRBJ1-6,CASSRTGVGSPLHF,TGTGCCAGCAGCCGTACAGGGGTAGGGTCACCCCTCCACTTT